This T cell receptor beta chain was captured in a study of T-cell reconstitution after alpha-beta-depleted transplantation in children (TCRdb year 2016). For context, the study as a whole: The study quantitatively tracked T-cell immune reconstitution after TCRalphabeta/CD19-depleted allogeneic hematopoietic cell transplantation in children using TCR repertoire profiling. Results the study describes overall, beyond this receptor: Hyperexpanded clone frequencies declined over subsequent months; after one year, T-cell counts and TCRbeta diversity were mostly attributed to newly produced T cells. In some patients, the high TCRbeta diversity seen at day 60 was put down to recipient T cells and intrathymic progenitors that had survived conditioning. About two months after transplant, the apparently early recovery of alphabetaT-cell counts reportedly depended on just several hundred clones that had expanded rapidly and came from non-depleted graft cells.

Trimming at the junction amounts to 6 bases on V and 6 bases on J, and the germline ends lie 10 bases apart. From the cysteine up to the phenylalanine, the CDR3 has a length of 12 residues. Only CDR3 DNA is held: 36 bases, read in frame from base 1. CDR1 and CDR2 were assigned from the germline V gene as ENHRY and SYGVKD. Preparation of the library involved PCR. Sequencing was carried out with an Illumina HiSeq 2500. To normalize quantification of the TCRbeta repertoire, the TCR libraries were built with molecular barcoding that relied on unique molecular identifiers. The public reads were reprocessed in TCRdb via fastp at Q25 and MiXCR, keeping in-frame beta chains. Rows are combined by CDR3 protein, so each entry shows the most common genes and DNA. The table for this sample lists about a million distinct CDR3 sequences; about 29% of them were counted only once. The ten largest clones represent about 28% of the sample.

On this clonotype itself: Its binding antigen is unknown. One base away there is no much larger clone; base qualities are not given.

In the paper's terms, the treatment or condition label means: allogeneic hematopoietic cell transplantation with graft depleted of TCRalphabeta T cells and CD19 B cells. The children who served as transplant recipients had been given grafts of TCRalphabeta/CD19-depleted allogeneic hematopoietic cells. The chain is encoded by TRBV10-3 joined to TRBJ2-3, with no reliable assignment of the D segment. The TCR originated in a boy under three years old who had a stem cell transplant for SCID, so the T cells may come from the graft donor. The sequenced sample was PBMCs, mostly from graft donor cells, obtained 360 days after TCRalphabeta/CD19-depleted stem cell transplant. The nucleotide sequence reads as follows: TGTGCCATCAGCCCCAGCCCGGATACGCAGTATTTT. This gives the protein CAISPSPDTQYF.